This T cell receptor beta chain was identified in a study of blood T cell repertoires in COVID-19. Study context: PBMCs, B-cell-depleted T cells, or T cells provided the cDNA or gDNA that made up the material.

Under the authors' procedure: Amplifying reference gene primers gave estimates of nucleated cell counts. Produced via immunoSEQ multiplex PCR; TCRdb's table is partial and in-frame only. The V and J calls and clone size are taken from that table; D and trimming were inferred from the DNA. This repertoire shows 300,000 to 500,000 clones, around 90% found once; its top ten account for more than 2%. This clone was recorded only once. Germline V gene sequence: CDR1 SGHKS, CDR2 YYEKEE (reference sequence). V was shortened by 2 bases and J by 2 bases, with 10 bases between the two germline ends. This CDR3 spans 14 amino acids.

Sequencing was carried out using PBMCs or T cells enriched from blood (not recorded which). The clonotype was recovered from a woman in her forties with acute COVID-19. The chain combines TRBV5-5 with TRBJ1-2, with a possible D match to TRBD1 (6 bases). The CDR3 DNA sequence: TGTGCCAGCAGCTTCGGGGGGGCAAACTATGGCTACACCTTC. Translation gives CASSFGGANYGYTF. Looking up the rest from reference TRBV5-5 and TRBJ1-2 gives the full variable domain: DAGVTQSPTHLIKTRGQQVTLRCSPISGHKSVSWYQQVLGQGPQFIFQYYEKEERGRGNFPDRFSARQFPNYSSELNVNALLLGDSALYLCASSFGGANYGYTFGSGTRLTVV.